Listed below are T cell receptor beta chains from one sample, sequenced in a study of naive and memory T cell subsets. TCRdb ran MiXCR on the UMI-ligation and nested PCR reads and lists one entry per CDR3 protein. This table holds tens of thousands of distinct CDR3 sequences, less than 15% found once. The sequencing sample was made of central memory CD4+ T cells from blood. The origin of the receptors is a human donor in good health. CDR3s include the opening cysteine and the closing phenylalanine or tryptophan. D genes are given only for firm matches. The listing skips clone size in some rows; elsewhere it reads once, few, many or a size class.

D gene	J gene	V gene	clone size	CDR3 protein	CDR3 DNA
TRBD1	TRBJ1-5	TRBV27	few	CASSQTGGGMGVPQHF	TGTGCCAGCAGTCAGACAGGGGGCGGCATGGGTGTGCCCCAGCATTTT
TRBD1	TRBJ2-7	TRBV4-1	many	CASSQPGQGLYEQYF	TGCGCCAGCAGCCAACCGGGACAGGGTTTGTACGAGCAGTACTTC
.	TRBJ2-7	TRBV5-1	few	CASSSGQIYSYEQYF	TGCGCCAGCAGCTCTGGACAGATCTACTCCTACGAGCAGTACTTC
TRBD1	TRBJ1-6	TRBV7-2	many	CASSSTPGGKNSPLHF	TGTGCCAGCAGCTCCACCCCAGGGGGAAAGAATTCACCCCTCCACTTT
TRBD2	TRBJ2-1	TRBV11-1	.	CASSSKLRGELAGSNEQFF	TGTGCCAGCAGCTCGAAGCTTAGGGGGGAACTAGCGGGAAGCAATGAGCAGTTCTTC
.	TRBJ2-1	TRBV2	.	CASSDEAVFF	TGTGCCAGCAGCGACGAAGCGGTGTTCTTC
.	TRBJ1-3	TRBV6-2/TRBV6-3	few	CASSSPAYSGNTIYF	TGTGCCAGCAGTTCACCGGCTTACTCTGGAAACACCATATATTTT
TRBD2	TRBJ2-3	TRBV5-4	.	CASREREGTDTQYF	TGTGCCAGCAGAGAGCGGGAGGGCACAGATACGCAGTATTTT
TRBD2	TRBJ2-1	TRBV27	many	CASRSGEGSYNEQFF	TGTGCCAGCAGGAGCGGGGAAGGCTCCTACAATGAGCAGTTCTTC
TRBD2	TRBJ2-1	TRBV9	few	CASSVTSGLSEPFF	TGTGCCAGCAGCGTGACTAGCGGGCTTTCTGAGCCGTTCTTC
.	TRBJ1-2	TRBV6-5	.	CASSYASRGGSAYGYTF	TGTGCCAGCAGTTACGCCTCTAGAGGGGGATCAGCTTATGGCTACACCTTC
TRBD1	TRBJ2-5	TRBV6-5	many	CASSYGRGRIETQYF	TGTGCCAGCAGTTACGGCAGGGGGCGCATAGAGACCCAGTACTTC
.	TRBJ2-5	TRBV6-5	few	CASSYSVTSQETQYF	TGTGCCAGCAGTTACTCGGTCACTAGCCAAGAGACCCAGTACTTC
.	TRBJ2-5	TRBV11-2	few	CASSSQGGGPGTQYF	TGTGCCAGCAGCTCCCAAGGCGGGGGCCCGGGGACCCAGTACTTC
.	TRBJ2-5	TRBV28	few	CASSPPEVGTQYF	TGTGCCAGCAGTCCCCCCGAAGTGGGGACCCAGTACTTC
.	TRBJ2-1	TRBV19	.	CASSILGEQFF	TGTGCCAGTAGTATCTTGGGCGAGCAGTTCTTC
TRBD1	TRBJ1-2	TRBV5-1	.	CASSPDRVDGYTF	TGCGCCAGCAGCCCTGACAGGGTCGATGGCTACACCTTC
.	TRBJ2-5	TRBV4-3	.	CASSQGGSHQETQYF	TGCGCCAGCAGCCAAGGGGGATCCCACCAAGAGACCCAGTACTTC
.	TRBJ2-6	TRBV3-1	.	CASSLSRGRSSGANVLTF	TGTGCCAGCAGCCTTAGCAGGGGTCGTTCCTCTGGGGCCAACGTCCTGACTTTC
.	TRBJ1-2	TRBV7-2	few	CASSLAPGSQYGYTF	TGTGCCAGCAGCTTAGCGCCGGGATCTCAGTATGGCTACACCTTC
.	TRBJ1-3	TRBV5-6	.	CASSPRDIKAGNTIYF	TGTGCCAGCAGCCCCCGGGACATTAAAGCTGGAAACACCATATATTTT
TRBD2	TRBJ2-7	TRBV5-4	.	CASSPGGTGAYEQYF	TGTGCCAGCAGCCCGGGGGGGACTGGCGCCTACGAGCAGTACTTC
.	TRBJ1-2	TRBV5-5	.	CASSLQVRQISNYGYTF	TGTGCCAGCAGCTTGCAGGTCCGACAGATCTCTAACTATGGCTACACCTTC
TRBD1	TRBJ2-3	TRBV6-6	.	CASSSTGGARTDTQYF	TGTGCCAGCAGTAGCACAGGGGGAGCGAGGACAGATACGCAGTATTTT
.	TRBJ1-2	TRBV28	few	CASSSLDGGLFYGYTF	TGTGCCAGCAGTTCGCTGGACGGAGGATTATTCTATGGCTACACCTTC
TRBD2	TRBJ2-1	TRBV7-8	.	CASSLTSGRPINEQFF	TGTGCCAGCAGCTTGACTAGCGGGAGACCCATAAATGAGCAGTTCTTC
TRBD1	TRBJ1-6	TRBV27	.	CASSPQQGVQSPLHF	TGTGCCAGCAGTCCACAACAGGGGGTCCAGTCACCCCTCCACTTT
.	TRBJ2-3	TRBV4-2	.	CASSQRGGVTGTDTQYF	TGTGCCAGCAGCCAAAGGGGCGGGGTGACGGGCACAGATACGCAGTATTTT
.	TRBJ1-2	TRBV29-1	once	CSVSVLGYGYTF	TGCAGCGTTTCAGTGCTAGGCTATGGCTACACCTTC
TRBD1	TRBJ1-2	TRBV28	few	CASSSTQDRGEVGYTF	TGTGCCAGCAGTTCAACCCAGGACAGGGGGGAAGTAGGCTACACCTTC
TRBD2	TRBJ2-2	TRBV7-9	few	CASSLAVGGRDTGELFF	TGTGCCAGCAGCTTAGCGGTCGGCGGGAGGGACACCGGGGAGCTGTTTTTT
.	TRBJ1-5	TRBV28	many	CASSLNSGAAPSNQPQHF	TGTGCCAGCAGTTTAAATAGCGGGGCGGCACCTAGCAATCAGCCCCAGCATTTT
.	TRBJ1-5	TRBV20-1	few	CSAAQGGNQPQHF	TGCAGTGCTGCACAGGGTGGCAATCAGCCCCAGCATTTT
.	TRBJ1-5	TRBV6-2/TRBV6-3	.	CASNGGSQPQHF	TGTGCCAGCAATGGAGGGAGCCAGCCCCAGCATTTT
.	TRBJ1-1	TRBV4-3	few	CASSQEAGRMNTEAFF	TGCGCCAGCAGCCAAGAGGCCGGCCGAATGAACACTGAAGCTTTCTTT
.	TRBJ2-2	TRBV5-5	many	CASSLEVRVGTGELFF	TGTGCCAGCAGCTTGGAGGTCAGGGTAGGAACCGGGGAGCTGTTTTTT
.	TRBJ2-1	TRBV12-3/TRBV12-4	many	CASSSWNSHNEQFF	TGTGCCAGCAGTTCGTGGAACTCCCACAATGAGCAGTTCTTC
.	TRBJ2-5	TRBV7-9	few	CASSGGHGQETQYF	TGTGCCAGCAGTGGCGGACACGGACAAGAGACCCAGTACTTC
TRBD2	TRBJ2-3	TRBV7-3	.	CASISGGTTDTQYF	TGTGCCAGCATCAGCGGGGGAACCACAGATACGCAGTATTTT
.	TRBJ1-4	TRBV18	.	CASSQYSLGPARAPTNEKLFF	TGTGCCAGCTCACAGTACTCTCTGGGTCCGGCCCGCGCACCAACTAATGAAAAACTGTTTTTT
.	TRBJ1-2	TRBV5-1	.	CASRMVAGSVGYTF	TGCGCCAGCAGGATGGTGGCAGGGTCGGTTGGCTACACCTTC
.	TRBJ1-2	TRBV6-1	.	CASSEDTYYGYTF	TGTGCCAGCAGTGAAGACACGTACTATGGCTACACCTTC
.	TRBJ2-3	TRBV6-1	.	CASRSGGSSGDTQYF	TGTGCCAGCAGGTCCGGAGGGTCGAGCGGAGATACGCAGTATTTT
.	TRBJ2-7	TRBV6-2/TRBV6-3	.	CASSGRTNKQYF	TGTGCCAGCAGTGGTAGGACCAATAAGCAGTACTTC
.	TRBJ2-7	TRBV3-1	few	CASSQVRGHEQYF	TGTGCCAGCAGCCAAGTTAGGGGCCACGAGCAGTACTTC
TRBD1	TRBJ2-3	TRBV7-2	many	CASSSDRVGTDTQYF	TGTGCCAGCAGCTCGGACAGGGTAGGCACAGATACGCAGTATTTT
.	TRBJ2-1	TRBV12-3/TRBV12-4	few	CASSSLVGIYNEQFF	TGTGCCAGCAGTTCCCTTGTAGGGATCTACAATGAGCAGTTCTTC
.	TRBJ2-1	TRBV12-3/TRBV12-4	few	CASSGARVEQFF	TGTGCCAGCAGTGGGGCCAGGGTTGAGCAGTTCTTC
.	TRBJ1-5	TRBV28	.	CASSFSGRAQAWPQHF	TGTGCCAGCAGTTTTAGTGGCAGGGCCCAGGCTTGGCCCCAGCATTTT
TRBD2	TRBJ2-2	TRBV11-2	.	CASSLGTSGRTGELFF	TGTGCCAGCAGCTTAGGGACTAGCGGGAGAACCGGGGAGCTGTTTTTT
TRBD1	TRBJ1-2	TRBV14	.	CASSQVSGGGYGYTF	TGTGCCAGCAGCCAAGTGTCAGGGGGCGGCTATGGCTACACCTTC
.	TRBJ1-3	TRBV30	many	CAIQATGASLENTIYF	TGTGCTATCCAGGCTACGGGCGCTTCTCTCGAAAACACCATATATTTT
.	TRBJ2-3	TRBV28	few	CASSPQGRTDTQYF	TGTGCCAGCAGCCCGCAGGGGCGCACAGATACGCAGTATTTT
.	TRBJ1-2	TRBV20-1	.	CSAPRDGYGYTF	TGCAGTGCTCCCCGGGACGGCTATGGCTACACCTTC
TRBD2	TRBJ2-7	TRBV14	few	CASSPLLAGVGEQYF	TGTGCCAGCAGCCCCTTACTAGCGGGAGTGGGCGAGCAGTACTTC
.	TRBJ2-1	TRBV2	.	CASSYSAKDEQFF	TGTGCCAGCAGTTACAGCGCTAAGGATGAGCAGTTCTTC
TRBD1	TRBJ1-1	TRBV5-1	once	CASGEDRAIEAFF	TGCGCCAGCGGGGAGGACAGGGCAATTGAAGCTTTCTTT
.	TRBJ2-2	TRBV6-5	few	CASRSRNTGELFF	TGTGCCAGCAGGTCCAGAAACACCGGGGAGCTGTTTTTT
.	TRBJ2-7	TRBV3-1	many	CASSDPAHYEQYF	TGTGCCAGCAGCGACCCAGCCCACTACGAGCAGTACTTC
TRBD1	TRBJ1-2	TRBV28	.	CASSDLGQTYGYTF	TGTGCCAGCAGTGACCTGGGACAGACTTATGGCTACACCTTC